This TCR beta chain was recorded in a study of T cells in Graves' hyperthyroidism and ophthalmopathy. Active moderate-to-severe ophthalmopathy, Clinical Activity Score at least 3, NOSPECS at least 4, under 3 months' duration. J was trimmed by 2 bases and V by 1 base; bases with no gene match: 11. The CDR3 sequence is 17 residues long. Germline CDR1 is LGHNA and CDR2 is YNFKEQ. Researchers took RNA transcripts and amplified the TCR beta CDR3 regions from them. When the TCR CDR3 underwent first-round RT-PCR, the HTBI primer set was used. Each CDR3 protein gets one entry after TCRdb re-called the multiplex PCR reads with MiXCR. The sample records about 610,000 distinct CDR3 sequences, roughly 15% being singletons.

This TCR derives from a woman aged 40 to 50 with Graves' ophthalmopathy. The material sequenced was blood. The chain carries TRBV4-2 and TRBJ2-7; 7 nucleotides agree with TRBD2. The CDR3 DNA reads as TGTGCCAGCAGCCAAGCATACCAGACTAGCAACCCCTACGAGCAGTACTTC. Translated: CASSQAYQTSNPYEQYF.